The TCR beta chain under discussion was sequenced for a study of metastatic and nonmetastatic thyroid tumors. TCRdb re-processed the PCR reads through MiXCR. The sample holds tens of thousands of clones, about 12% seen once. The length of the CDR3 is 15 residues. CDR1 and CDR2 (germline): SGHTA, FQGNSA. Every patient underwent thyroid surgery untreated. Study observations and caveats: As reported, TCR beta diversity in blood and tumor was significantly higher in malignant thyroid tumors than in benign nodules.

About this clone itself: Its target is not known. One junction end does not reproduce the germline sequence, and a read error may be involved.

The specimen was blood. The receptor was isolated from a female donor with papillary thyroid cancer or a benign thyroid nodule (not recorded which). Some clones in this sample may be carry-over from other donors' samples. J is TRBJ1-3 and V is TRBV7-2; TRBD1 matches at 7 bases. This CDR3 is CASSRPGGSGNTIFF. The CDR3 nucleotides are TGTGCCAGCAGCCGACCAGGGGGGTCTGGAAACACCATTTTTTTT.